These T cell receptor beta chains were read from a single sample in a study of T-cell reconstitution after alpha-beta-depleted transplantation in children. Each CDR3 protein gets one entry after TCRdb re-called the PCR reads with MiXCR. The sample lists about 640,000 distinct CDR3 sequences, roughly 15% occurring once. Sequencing was performed on PBMCs from the stem cell graft donor, taken from the stem cell graft. These receptors were obtained from a human donor who donated a stem cell graft to a child with acute myeloid leukemia. Each CDR3 is given with its conserved first and last residue. The D gene is left open where the match is weak. Not all rows give a size; the values are once, few, many and, for expanded clones, a class.

>TRBJ2-1|TRBV29-1|.|many
CSVDGLSYNEQFF
TGCAGCGTTGATGGGCTCTCCTACAATGAGCAGTTCTTC
>TRBJ2-3|TRBV11-1|.|few
CASSSSLLDSGDGGTQYF
TGTGCCAGCAGCTCAAGTCTTTTGGACAGTGGGGATGGGGGTACGCAGTATTTT
>TRBJ2-5|TRBV29-1|.|few
CSVVQSQETQYF
TGCAGCGTTGTCCAGAGCCAAGAGACCCAGTACTTC
>TRBJ2-1|TRBV5-1|.|many
CASSLDVNEQFF
TGCGCCAGCAGCTTGGACGTGAATGAGCAGTTCTTC
>TRBJ2-3|TRBV28|.|few
CASSFRGLGADTQYF
TGTGCCAGCAGTTTTCGTGGATTAGGGGCAGATACGCAGTATTTT
>TRBJ1-4|TRBV29-1|.|many
CSVAQINEKLFF
TGCAGCGTTGCACAGATTAATGAAAAACTGTTTTTT
>TRBJ2-1|TRBV7-8|.|.
CASSLERGPWYEQFF
TGTGCCAGCAGCTTAGAGAGAGGACCGTGGTATGAGCAGTTCTTC
>TRBJ2-1|TRBV6-2/TRBV6-3|TRBD2|many
CASSYDGGVNEQFF
TGTGCCAGCAGTTACGACGGGGGGGTGAATGAGCAGTTCTTC
>TRBJ2-7|TRBV6-2/TRBV6-3|.|many
CASSYPGLHYEQYF
TGTGCCAGCAGTTACCCGGGACTCCACTACGAGCAGTACTTC
>TRBJ1-2|TRBV27|.|many
CASSSQGNYGYTF
TGTGCCAGCAGCTCTCAGGGCAACTATGGCTACACCTTC
>TRBJ2-7|TRBV10-3|TRBD2|many
CAISESAGSSYEQYF
TGTGCCATCAGTGAGTCAGCGGGAAGCTCCTACGAGCAGTACTTC
>TRBJ1-5|TRBV21-1|.|few
CASSPLRDREVVNQPQHF
TGTGCCAGCAGCCCCCTCCGGGACAGGGAGGTCGTAAATCAGCCCCAGCATTTT
>TRBJ2-2|TRBV20-1|TRBD2|few
CSAEQAGGSGNTGELFF
TGCAGTGCGGAGCAAGCGGGGGGAAGTGGGAACACCGGGGAGCTGTTTTTT
>TRBJ2-5|TRBV29-1|TRBD2|many
CSVTDGGETQYF
TGCAGCGTTACCGACGGGGGGGAGACCCAGTACTTC
>TRBJ2-1|TRBV7-9|.|.
CASSSEGYEQFF
TGTGCCAGCAGCTCAGAGGGGTATGAGCAGTTCTTC
>TRBJ2-1|TRBV5-1|.|few
CASSLVDGSSYNEQFF
TGCGCCAGCAGCTTGGTGGATGGCAGCTCCTACAATGAGCAGTTCTTC
>TRBJ1-6|TRBV28|.|.
CASSRGSSYNSPLHF
TGTGCCAGCAGTAGGGGGAGCTCCTATAATTCACCCCTCCACTTT
>TRBJ1-4|TRBV7-2|TRBD1|many
CASSLGQGEEKLFF
TGTGCCAGCAGCTTGGGACAGGGGGAAGAAAAACTGTTTTTT
>TRBJ2-7|TRBV9|TRBD1|.
CASSVSGQVNYEQYF
TGTGCCAGCAGCGTGTCGGGACAGGTCAATTACGAGCAGTACTTC
>TRBJ1-1|TRBV4-2|.|many
CASSQDGTEAFF
TGTGCCAGCAGCCAAGATGGGACTGAAGCTTTCTTT